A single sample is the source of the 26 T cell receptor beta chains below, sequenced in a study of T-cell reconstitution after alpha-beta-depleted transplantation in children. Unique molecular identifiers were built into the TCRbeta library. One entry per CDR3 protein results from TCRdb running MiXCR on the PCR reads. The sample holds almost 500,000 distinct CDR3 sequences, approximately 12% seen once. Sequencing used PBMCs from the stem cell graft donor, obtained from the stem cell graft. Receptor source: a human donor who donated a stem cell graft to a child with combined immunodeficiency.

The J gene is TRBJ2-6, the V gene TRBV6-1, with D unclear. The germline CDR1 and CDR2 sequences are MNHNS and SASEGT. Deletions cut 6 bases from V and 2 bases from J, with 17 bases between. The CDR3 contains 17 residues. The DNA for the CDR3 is TGTGCCAGCAGAAAACCTTGGAGTGGTACTGGGGCCAACGTCCTGACTTTC. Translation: CASRKPWSGTGANVLTF.

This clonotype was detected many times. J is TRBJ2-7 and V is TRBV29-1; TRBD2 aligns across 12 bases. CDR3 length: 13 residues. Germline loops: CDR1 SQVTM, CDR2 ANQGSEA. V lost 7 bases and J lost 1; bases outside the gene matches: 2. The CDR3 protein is CSAGTSGSYEQYF. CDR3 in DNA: TGCAGCGCTGGGACTAGCGGGTCCTACGAGCAGTACTTC.

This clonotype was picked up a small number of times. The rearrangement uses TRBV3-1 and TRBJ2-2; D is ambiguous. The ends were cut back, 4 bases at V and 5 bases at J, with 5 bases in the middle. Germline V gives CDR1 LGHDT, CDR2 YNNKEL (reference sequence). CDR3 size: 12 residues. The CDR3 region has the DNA TGTGCCAGCAGCCCCCGGACCGGGGAGCTGTTTTTT. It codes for CASSPRTGELFF.

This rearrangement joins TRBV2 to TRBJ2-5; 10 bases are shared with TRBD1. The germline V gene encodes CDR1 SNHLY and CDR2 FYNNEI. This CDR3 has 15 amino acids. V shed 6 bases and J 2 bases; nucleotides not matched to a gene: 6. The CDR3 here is CASRGQGKIQETQYF. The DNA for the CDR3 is TGTGCCAGCAGGGGACAGGGGAAAATACAAGAGACCCAGTACTTC.

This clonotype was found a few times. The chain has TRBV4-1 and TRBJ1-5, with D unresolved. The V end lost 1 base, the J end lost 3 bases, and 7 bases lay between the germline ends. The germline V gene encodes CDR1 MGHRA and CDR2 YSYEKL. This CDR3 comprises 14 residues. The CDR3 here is CASSQVSDNQPQHF. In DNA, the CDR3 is TGCGCCAGCAGCCAAGTTTCAGACAATCAGCCCCAGCATTTT.

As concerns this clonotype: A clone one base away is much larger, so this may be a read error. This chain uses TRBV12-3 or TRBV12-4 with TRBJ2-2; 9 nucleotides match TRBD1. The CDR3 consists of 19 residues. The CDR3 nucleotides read TGTACCAGCAGTTTAATTTCATTTTGGGGACAGGGAAACACCGGGGAGCTGTTTTTT. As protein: CTSSLISFWGQGNTGELFF.

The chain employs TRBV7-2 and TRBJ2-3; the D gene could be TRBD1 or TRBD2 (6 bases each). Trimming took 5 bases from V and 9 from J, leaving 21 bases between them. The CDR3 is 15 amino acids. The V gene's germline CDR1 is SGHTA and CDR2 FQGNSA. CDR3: CASSQGFLRGETQYF. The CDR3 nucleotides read TGTGCCAGCAGCCAGGGATTCTTGAGGGGGGAGACGCAGTATTTT.

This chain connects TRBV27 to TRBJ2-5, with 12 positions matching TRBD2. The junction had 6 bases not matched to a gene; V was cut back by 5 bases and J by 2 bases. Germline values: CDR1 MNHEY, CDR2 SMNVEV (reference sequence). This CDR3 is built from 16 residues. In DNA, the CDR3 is TGTGCCAGCAGTAACCGACTAGCGGGGGTACAAGAGACCCAGTACTTC. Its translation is CASSNRLAGVQETQYF.

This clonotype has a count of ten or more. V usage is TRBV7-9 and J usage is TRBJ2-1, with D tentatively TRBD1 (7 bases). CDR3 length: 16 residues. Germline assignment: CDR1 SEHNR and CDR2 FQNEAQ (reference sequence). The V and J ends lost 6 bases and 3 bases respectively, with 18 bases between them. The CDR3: CASRVNQGGSYNEQFF. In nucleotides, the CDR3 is TGTGCCAGCAGGGTTAATCAGGGGGGCAGCTACAATGAGCAGTTCTTC.

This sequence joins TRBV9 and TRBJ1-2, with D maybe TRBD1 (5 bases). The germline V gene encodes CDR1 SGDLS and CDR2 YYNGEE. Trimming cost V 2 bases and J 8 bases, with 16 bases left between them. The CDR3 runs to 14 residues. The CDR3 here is CASSVAGGSIGYTF. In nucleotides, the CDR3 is TGTGCCAGCAGCGTCGCCGGGGGATCTATAGGCTACACCTTC.

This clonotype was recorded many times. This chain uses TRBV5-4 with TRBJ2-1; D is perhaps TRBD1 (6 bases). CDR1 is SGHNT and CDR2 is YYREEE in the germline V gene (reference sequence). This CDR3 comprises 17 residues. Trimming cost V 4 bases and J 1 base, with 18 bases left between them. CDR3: CASSDSTGTPSYNEQFF. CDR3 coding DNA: TGTGCCAGCAGCGACTCAACCGGGACACCATCCTACAATGAGCAGTTCTTC.

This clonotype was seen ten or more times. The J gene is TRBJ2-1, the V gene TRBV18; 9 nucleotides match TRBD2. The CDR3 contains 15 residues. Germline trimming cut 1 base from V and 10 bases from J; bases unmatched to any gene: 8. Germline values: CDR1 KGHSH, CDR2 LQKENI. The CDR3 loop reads CASSPRAGGPDEQFF. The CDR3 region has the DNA TGTGCCAGCTCACCACGTGCGGGAGGGCCTGACGAGCAGTTCTTC.

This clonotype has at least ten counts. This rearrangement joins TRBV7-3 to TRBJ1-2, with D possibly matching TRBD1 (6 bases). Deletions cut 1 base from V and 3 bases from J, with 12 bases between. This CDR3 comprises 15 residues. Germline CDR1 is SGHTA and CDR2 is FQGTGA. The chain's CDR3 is CASSLNRAGDYGYTF. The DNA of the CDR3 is TGTGCCAGCAGCTTAAACAGGGCTGGTGACTATGGCTACACCTTC.

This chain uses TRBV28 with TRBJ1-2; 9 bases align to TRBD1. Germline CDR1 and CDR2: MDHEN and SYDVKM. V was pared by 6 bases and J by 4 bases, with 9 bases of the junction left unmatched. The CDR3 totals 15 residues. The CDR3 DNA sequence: TGTGCCAGCAGGCGGCCGGGACAGGGCCTCTATGGCTACACCTTC. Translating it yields CASRRPGQGLYGYTF.

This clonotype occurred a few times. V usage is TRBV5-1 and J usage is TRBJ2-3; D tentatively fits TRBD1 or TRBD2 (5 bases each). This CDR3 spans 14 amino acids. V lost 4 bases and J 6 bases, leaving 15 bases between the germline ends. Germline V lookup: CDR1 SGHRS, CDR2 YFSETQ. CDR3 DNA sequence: TGCGCCAGCAGCCTCGGGGCTAGTGGGGATACGCAGTATTTT. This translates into CASSLGASGDTQYF.

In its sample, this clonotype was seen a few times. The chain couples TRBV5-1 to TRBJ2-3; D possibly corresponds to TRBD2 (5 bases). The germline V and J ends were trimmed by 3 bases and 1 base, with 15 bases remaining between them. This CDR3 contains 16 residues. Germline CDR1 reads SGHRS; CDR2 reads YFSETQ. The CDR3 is CASSSTGGSGTDTQYF. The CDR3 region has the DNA TGCGCCAGCAGCTCGACGGGCGGGTCCGGCACAGATACGCAGTATTTT.

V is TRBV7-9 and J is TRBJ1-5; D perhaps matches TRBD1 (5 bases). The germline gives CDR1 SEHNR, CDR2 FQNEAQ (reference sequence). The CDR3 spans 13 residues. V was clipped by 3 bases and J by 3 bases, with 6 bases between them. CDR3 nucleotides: TGTGCCAGCAGCTTCGGGGCCAATCAGCCCCAGCATTTT. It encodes CASSFGANQPQHF.

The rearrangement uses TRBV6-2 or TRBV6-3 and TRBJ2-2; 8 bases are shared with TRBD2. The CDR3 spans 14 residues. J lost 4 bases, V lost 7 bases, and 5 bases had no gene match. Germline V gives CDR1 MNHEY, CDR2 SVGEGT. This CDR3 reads CASKAGEVTGELFF. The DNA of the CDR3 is TGTGCCAGCAAAGCGGGAGAGGTCACCGGGGAGCTGTTTTTT.

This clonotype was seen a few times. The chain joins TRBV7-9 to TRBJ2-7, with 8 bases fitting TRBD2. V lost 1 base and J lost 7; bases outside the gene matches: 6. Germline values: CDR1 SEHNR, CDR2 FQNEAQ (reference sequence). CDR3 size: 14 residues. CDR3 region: CASSLDLAGTEQYF. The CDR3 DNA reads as TGTGCCAGCAGCTTAGATCTAGCGGGTACAGAGCAGTACTTC.

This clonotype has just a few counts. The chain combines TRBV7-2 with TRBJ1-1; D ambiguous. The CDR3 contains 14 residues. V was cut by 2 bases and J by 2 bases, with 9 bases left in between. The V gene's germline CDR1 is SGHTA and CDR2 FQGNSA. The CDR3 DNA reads TGTGCCAGCAGCTTACCCACCTTAAACACTGAAGCTTTCTTT. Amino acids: CASSLPTLNTEAFF.

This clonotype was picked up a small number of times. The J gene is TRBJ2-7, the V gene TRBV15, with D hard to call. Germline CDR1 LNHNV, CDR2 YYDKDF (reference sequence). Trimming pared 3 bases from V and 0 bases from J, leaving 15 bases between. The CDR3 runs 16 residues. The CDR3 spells CATSRVMTFSSYEQYF. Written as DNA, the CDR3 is TGTGCCACCAGCAGGGTAATGACTTTTAGCTCCTACGAGCAGTACTTC. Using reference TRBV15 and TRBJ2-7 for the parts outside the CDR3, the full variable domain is DAMVIQNPRYQVTQFGKPVTLSCSQTLNHNVMYWYQQKSSQAPKLLFHYYDKDFNNEADTPDNFQSRRPNTSFCFLDIRSPGLGDTAMYLCATSRVMTFSSYEQYFGPGTRLTVT.

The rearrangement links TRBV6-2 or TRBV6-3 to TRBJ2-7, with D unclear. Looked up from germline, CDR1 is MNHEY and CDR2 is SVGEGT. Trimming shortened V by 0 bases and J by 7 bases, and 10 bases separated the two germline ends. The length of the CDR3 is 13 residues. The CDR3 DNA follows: TGTGCCAGCAGTTACTCGAGGTTCGGGGAGCAGTACTTC. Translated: CASSYSRFGEQYF.

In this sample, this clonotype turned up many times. The CDR3 region has the DNA TGTGCCAGCAGTTATTGGGTCCCATCCTTCAATAAGGGGAAAGAGACCCAGTACTTC. Its translation is CASSYWVPSFNKGKETQYF. The rearrangement uses TRBV6-5 and TRBJ2-5, with D possibly being TRBD1 (5 bases). Trimming took 3 bases from V and 3 from J, leaving 26 bases between them. The CDR3 runs to 19 residues. Per germline, CDR1 MNHEY and CDR2 SVGAGI.

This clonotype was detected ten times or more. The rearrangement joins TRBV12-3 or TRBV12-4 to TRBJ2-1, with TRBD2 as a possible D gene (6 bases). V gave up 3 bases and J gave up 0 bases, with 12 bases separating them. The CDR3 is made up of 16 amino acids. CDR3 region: CASSFARDFSYNEQFF. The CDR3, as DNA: TGTGCCAGCAGTTTCGCTCGGGACTTCTCCTACAATGAGCAGTTCTTC.

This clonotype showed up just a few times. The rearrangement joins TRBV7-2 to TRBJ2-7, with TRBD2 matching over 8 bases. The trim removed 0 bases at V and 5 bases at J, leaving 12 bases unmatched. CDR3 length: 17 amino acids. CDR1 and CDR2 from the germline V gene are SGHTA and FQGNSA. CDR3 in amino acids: CASSLASGTSLPNEQYF. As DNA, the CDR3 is TGTGCCAGCAGCTTAGCAAGTGGGACTAGTCTTCCCAACGAGCAGTACTTC.

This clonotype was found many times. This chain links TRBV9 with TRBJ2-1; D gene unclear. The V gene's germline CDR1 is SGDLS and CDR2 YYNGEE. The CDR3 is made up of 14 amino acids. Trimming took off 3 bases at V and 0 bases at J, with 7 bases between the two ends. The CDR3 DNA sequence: TGTGCCAGCAGCGCCCCCCCCTCCTACAATGAGCAGTTCTTC. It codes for CASSAPPSYNEQFF.